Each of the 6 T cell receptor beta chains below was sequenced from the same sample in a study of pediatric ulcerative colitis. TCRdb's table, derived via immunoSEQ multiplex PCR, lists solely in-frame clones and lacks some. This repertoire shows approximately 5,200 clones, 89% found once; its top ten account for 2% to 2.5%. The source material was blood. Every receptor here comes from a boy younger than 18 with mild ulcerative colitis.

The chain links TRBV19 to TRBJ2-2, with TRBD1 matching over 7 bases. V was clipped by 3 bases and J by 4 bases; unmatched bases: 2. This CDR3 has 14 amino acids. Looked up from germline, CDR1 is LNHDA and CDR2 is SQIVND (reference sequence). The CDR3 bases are TGTGCCAGTAGTATGGGACAGTTCACCGGGGAGCTGTTTTTT. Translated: CASSMGQFTGELFF.

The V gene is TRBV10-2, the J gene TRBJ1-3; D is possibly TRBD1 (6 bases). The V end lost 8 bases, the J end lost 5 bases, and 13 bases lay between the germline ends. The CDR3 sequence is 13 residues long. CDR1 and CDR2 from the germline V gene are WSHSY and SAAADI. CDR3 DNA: TGCGCCAGCTCGGAACAGGGCCGAAACACCATATATTTT. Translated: CASSEQGRNTIYF.

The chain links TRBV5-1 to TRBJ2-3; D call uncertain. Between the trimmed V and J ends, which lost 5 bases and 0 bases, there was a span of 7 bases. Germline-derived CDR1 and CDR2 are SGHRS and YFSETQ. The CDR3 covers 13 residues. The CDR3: CASSYPSTDTQYF. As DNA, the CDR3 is TGCGCCAGCAGTTACCCTAGCACAGATACGCAGTATTTT.

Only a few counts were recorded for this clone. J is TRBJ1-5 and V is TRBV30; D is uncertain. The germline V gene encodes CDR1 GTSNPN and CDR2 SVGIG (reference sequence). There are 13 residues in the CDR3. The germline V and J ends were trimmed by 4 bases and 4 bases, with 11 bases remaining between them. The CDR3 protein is CAWTDRPNQPQHF. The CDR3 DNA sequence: TGTGCCTGGACGGACCGTCCGAATCAGCCCCAGCATTTT.

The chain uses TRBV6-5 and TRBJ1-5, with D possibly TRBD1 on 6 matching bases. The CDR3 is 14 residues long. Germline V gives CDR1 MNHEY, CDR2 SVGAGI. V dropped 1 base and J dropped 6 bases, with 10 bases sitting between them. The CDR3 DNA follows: TGTGCCAGCAGTTACTTGCAGGGGAGTCAGCCCCAGCATTTT. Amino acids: CASSYLQGSQPQHF.

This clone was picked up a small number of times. The CDR3 loop reads CASSSYPGGGMGTEAFF. In DNA, the CDR3 is TGTGCCAGCAGTTCTTACCCTGGGGGGGGGATGGGCACTGAAGCTTTCTTT. The chain employs TRBV28 and TRBJ1-1, with TRBD1 as a possible D gene (5 bases). The CDR3 is 17 amino acids. V lost 4 bases to trimming and J lost 4 bases, with 22 bases between them. Germline lookup yields CDR1 MDHEN and CDR2 SYDVKM.